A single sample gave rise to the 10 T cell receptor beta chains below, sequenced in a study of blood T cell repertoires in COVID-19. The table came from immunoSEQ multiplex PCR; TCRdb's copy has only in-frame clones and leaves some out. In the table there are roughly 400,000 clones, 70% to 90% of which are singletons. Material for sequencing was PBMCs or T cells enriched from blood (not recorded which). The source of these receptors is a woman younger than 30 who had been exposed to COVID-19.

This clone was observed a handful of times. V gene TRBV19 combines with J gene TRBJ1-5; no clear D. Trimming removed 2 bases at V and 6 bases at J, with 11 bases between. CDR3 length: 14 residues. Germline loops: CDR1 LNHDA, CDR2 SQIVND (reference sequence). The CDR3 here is CASSIISSSQPQHF. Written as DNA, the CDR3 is TGTGCCAGTAGTATAATCTCTTCGAGTCAGCCCCAGCATTTT.

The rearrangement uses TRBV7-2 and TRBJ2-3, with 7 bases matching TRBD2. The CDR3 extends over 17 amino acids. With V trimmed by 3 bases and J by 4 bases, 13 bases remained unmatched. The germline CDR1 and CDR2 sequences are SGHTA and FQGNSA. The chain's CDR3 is CASSLGSSGNGADTQYF. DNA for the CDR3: TGTGCCAGCAGCTTGGGGTCTAGCGGCAACGGGGCAGATACGCAGTATTTT.

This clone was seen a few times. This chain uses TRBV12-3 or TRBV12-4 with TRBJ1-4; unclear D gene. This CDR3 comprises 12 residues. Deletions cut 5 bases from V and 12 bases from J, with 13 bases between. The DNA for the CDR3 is TGTGCCAGCAGTACAACGACCAGGCAACTGTTTTTT. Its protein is CASSTTTRQLFF.

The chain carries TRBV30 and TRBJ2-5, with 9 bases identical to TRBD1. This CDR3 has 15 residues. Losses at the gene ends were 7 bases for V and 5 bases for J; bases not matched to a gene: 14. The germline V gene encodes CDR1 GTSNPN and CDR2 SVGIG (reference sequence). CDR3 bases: TGTGCCTTGGGGACAGGGTTAATCAGGTGGGAGACCCAGTACTTC. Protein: CALGTGLIRWETQYF. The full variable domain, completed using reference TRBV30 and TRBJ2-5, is SQTIHQWPATLVQPVGSPLSLECTVEGTSNPNLYWYRQAAGRGLQLLFYSVGIGQISSEVPQNLSASRPQDRQFILSSKKLLLSDSGFYLCALGTGLIRWETQYFGPGTRLLVL.

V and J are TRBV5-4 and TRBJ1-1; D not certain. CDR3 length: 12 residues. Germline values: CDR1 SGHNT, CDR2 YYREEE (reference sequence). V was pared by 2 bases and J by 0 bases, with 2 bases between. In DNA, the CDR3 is TGTGCCAGCAGCTTCGTGAACACTGAAGCTTTCTTT. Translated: CASSFVNTEAFF.

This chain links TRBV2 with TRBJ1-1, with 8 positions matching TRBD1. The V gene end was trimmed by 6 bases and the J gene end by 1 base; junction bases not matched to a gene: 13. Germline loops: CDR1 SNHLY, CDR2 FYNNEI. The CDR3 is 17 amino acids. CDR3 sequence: CASRVGAGGARNTEAFF. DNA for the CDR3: TGTGCCAGCAGGGTTGGGGCAGGGGGCGCGCGGAACACTGAAGCTTTCTTT.

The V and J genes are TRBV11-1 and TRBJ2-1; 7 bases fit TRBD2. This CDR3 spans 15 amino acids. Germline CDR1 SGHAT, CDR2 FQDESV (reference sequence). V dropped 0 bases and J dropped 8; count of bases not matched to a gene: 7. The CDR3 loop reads CASSLAGLAEHEQFF. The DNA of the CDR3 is TGTGCCAGCAGCTTAGCAGGGCTAGCGGAACATGAGCAGTTCTTC.

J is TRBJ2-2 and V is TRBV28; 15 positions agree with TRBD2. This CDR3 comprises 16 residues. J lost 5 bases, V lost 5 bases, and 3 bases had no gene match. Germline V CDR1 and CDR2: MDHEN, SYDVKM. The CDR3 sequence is CASSPGLAGGTGELFF. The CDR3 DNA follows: TGTGCCAGCAGTCCGGGACTAGCGGGGGGAACCGGGGAGCTGTTTTTT.

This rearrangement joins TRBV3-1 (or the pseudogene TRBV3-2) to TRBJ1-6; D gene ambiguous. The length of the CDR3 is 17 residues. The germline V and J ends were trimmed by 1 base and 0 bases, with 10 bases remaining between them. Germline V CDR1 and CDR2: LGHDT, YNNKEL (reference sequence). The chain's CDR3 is CASSQGGGTSYNSPLHF. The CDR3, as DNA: TGTGCCAGCAGCCAAGGGGGAGGTACCTCCTATAATTCACCCCTCCACTTT.

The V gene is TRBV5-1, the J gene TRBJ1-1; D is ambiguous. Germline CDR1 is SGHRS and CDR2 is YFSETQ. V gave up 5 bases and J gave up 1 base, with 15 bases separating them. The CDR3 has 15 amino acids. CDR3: CASRRRWAGNTEAFF. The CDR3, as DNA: TGCGCCAGCAGGCGTCGGTGGGCCGGGAACACTGAAGCTTTCTTT.